The 25 T cell receptor beta chains below were found in one sample sequenced in a study of blood T cell repertoires in COVID-19. Libraries were prepared by immunoSEQ multiplex PCR; TCRdb keeps only in-frame clonotypes and omits some of them. This table has about 15,000 clones, about 86% appearing once. Sequencing used peripheral blood. The receptors stem from a human donor in a cohort sampled during active COVID-19.

V is TRBV6-1 and J is TRBJ2-5; tentative D call: TRBD1 (6 bases). In germline, CDR1 is MNHNS, CDR2 SASEGT. V lost 3 bases to trimming and J lost 4 bases, with 12 bases between them. The CDR3 totals 14 residues. The CDR3 protein is CASSDGRGAETQYF. The CDR3 DNA reads as TGTGCCAGCAGTGATGGCAGGGGTGCAGAGACCCAGTACTTC.

The chain has TRBV7-9 and TRBJ2-1; a weak D match, TRBD1 (5 bases). Trimming left V 2 bases short and J 9 bases short, with 8 bases between. Germline CDR1 SEHNR, CDR2 FQNEAQ (reference sequence). This CDR3 contains 12 residues. This CDR3 is CASSLQGAEQFF. Here the CDR3 DNA reads TGTGCCAGCAGCTTACAGGGTGCTGAGCAGTTCTTC.

The chain employs TRBV10-3 and TRBJ1-1; 11 nucleotides line up with TRBD1. The CDR3 length is 15 residues. V trimming: 7 bases; J trimming: 1 base; junction bases outside the gene matches: 5. In germline, CDR1 is ENHRY, CDR2 SYGVKD. CDR3 DNA sequence: TGTGCCATCACCTTAGGACAGGGGGCGAACACTGAAGCTTTCTTT. Translated, it gives CAITLGQGANTEAFF.

The chain employs TRBV3-1 (or the pseudogene TRBV3-2) and TRBJ1-4; D possibly corresponds to TRBD1 (6 bases). Germline loops: CDR1 LGHDT, CDR2 YNNKEL (reference sequence). The V and J ends lost 2 bases and 4 bases respectively, with 17 bases between them. The CDR3 length is 17 residues. The CDR3 region has the DNA TGTGCCAGCAGCCAACGTGGTCTGGGGGCAGTTAATGAAAAACTGTTTTTT. Protein sequence: CASSQRGLGAVNEKLFF.

V usage is TRBV11-2 and J usage is TRBJ1-1; TRBD1 is a possible D gene (6 bases). CDR3 length: 13 residues. The germline V gene has CDR1 SGHAT and CDR2 FQNNGV. Trimming left V 5 bases short and J 2 bases short, with 9 bases between. The chain's CDR3 is CASSPGVNTEAFF. In DNA form, the CDR3 reads TGTGCCAGCAGCCCAGGGGTCAACACTGAAGCTTTCTTT.

V and J are TRBV7-3 and TRBJ2-1; 11 bases align to TRBD2. The CDR3 covers 15 residues. The V gene end was trimmed by 6 bases and the J gene end by 7 bases; junction bases not matched to a gene: 8. From germline, CDR1 is SGHTA and CDR2 FQGTGA. DNA of the CDR3: TGTGCCAGCAGTTATACTAGCGGGGGAAGGAATGAGCAGTTCTTC. Amino acid sequence: CASSYTSGGRNEQFF.

The chain is built from TRBV5-1 and TRBJ2-7; 8 bases are a match to TRBD1. The CDR3 sequence is 15 residues long. Germline lookup yields CDR1 SGHRS and CDR2 YFSETQ. Unmatched junction bases numbered 6, after V lost 4 bases and J lost 0 bases. The CDR3 nucleotides are TGCGCCAGCAGCAGGGGACAGGCCCTCTCCTACGAGCAGTACTTC. Its translation: CASSRGQALSYEQYF.

This clone was recorded only once. This chain connects TRBV6-2 or TRBV6-3 to TRBJ2-4; a possible D gene is TRBD2 (5 bases). Per germline, CDR1 MNHEY and CDR2 SVGEGT. This CDR3 comprises 13 residues. Trimming removed 5 bases at V and 9 bases at J, with 14 bases between. The CDR3 protein is CASSAEWRSIQYF. The CDR3 DNA sequence: TGTGCCAGCAGTGCGGAGTGGAGGAGCATTCAGTACTTC.

V is TRBV2 and J is TRBJ1-5; TRBD1 might be the D (5 bases). The germline V gene has CDR1 SNHLY and CDR2 FYNNEI. There are 14 residues in the CDR3. V was shortened by 5 bases and J by 4 bases, with 12 bases between the two germline ends. The CDR3 DNA follows: TGTGCCAGCAGTATCAGGACAATGAATCAGCCCCAGCATTTT. Protein product: CASSIRTMNQPQHF.

The chain carries TRBV5-1 and TRBJ2-1, with 9 positions matching TRBD1. CDR3 length: 15 amino acids. Per the germline V gene, CDR1 is SGHRS and CDR2 is YFSETQ. Germline trimming cut 1 base from V and 5 bases from J; bases unmatched to any gene: 4. CDR3 nucleotides: TGCGCCAGCAGCTTGTTGACAGGGGGGGACAATGAGCAGTTCTTC. Its translation is CASSLLTGGDNEQFF.

The genes are TRBV7-9 and TRBJ1-6; TRBD1 matches at 7 bases. The V and J ends lost 5 bases and 6 bases, in that order; junction bases with no gene match: 13. Germline assignment: CDR1 SEHNR and CDR2 FQNEAQ (reference sequence). The CDR3 has 17 residues. CDR3 protein: CASSPTGTGVLNSPLHF. For the CDR3, the DNA is TGTGCCAGCAGCCCCACGGGAACAGGGGTTCTTAATTCACCCCTCCACTTT.

The chain couples TRBV5-1 to TRBJ1-1; D may be TRBD1 (6 bases). Germline loops: CDR1 SGHRS, CDR2 YFSETQ. With 4 bases removed from V and 2 bases from J, the gap between germline ends came to 9 bases. The CDR3 spans 13 residues. The CDR3 protein is CASSTTGNTEAFF. CDR3 DNA: TGCGCCAGCAGCACGACAGGTAACACTGAAGCTTTCTTT.

As DNA, the CDR3 is TGTGCCAGCAGCCCCGGGACTAGCGGGGGAGTCCAAGAGACCCAGTACTTC. Translating gives CASSPGTSGGVQETQYF. The J gene is TRBJ2-5, the V gene TRBV9, with 14 bases matching TRBD2. Germline V CDR1 and CDR2: SGDLS, YYNGEE. The V and J ends lost 4 bases and 1 base, in that order; junction bases with no gene match: 6. The CDR3 is 17 residues long. The variable domain in full, completed from reference TRBV9 and TRBJ2-5, reads DSGVTQTPKHLITATGQRVTLRCSPRSGDLSVYWYQQSLDQGLQFLIQYYNGEERAKGNILERFSAQQFPDLHSELNLSSLELGDSALYFCASSPGTSGGVQETQYFGPGTRLLVL.

The rearrangement uses TRBV7-2 and TRBJ2-4, with 10 bases lining up with TRBD1. The CDR3 has 15 amino acids. Germline-derived CDR1 and CDR2 are SGHTA and FQGNSA. V lost 1 base to trimming and J lost 6 bases; unmatched junction nucleotides: 3. CDR3 bases: TGTGCCAGCAGCTTAGTGTGGGACAGGGGAAACATTCAGTACTTC. It is translated as CASSLVWDRGNIQYF.

The chain has TRBV5-1 and TRBJ2-1; D perhaps matches TRBD1 (6 bases). V was clipped by 4 bases and J by 6 bases, with 11 bases between them. This CDR3 contains 13 residues. Germline loops: CDR1 SGHRS, CDR2 YFSETQ. In DNA form, the CDR3 reads TGCGCCAGCAGCCGAGGGACAATCAATGAGCAGTTCTTC. It yields the protein CASSRGTINEQFF.

This clone was detected a few times. The chain employs TRBV5-6 and TRBJ2-7, with TRBD2 as a possible D gene (6 bases). In germline, CDR1 is SGHDT, CDR2 YYEEEE. This CDR3 has 11 amino acids. V was trimmed by 5 bases and J by 5 bases, leaving 8 bases between them. CDR3 DNA sequence: TGTGCCAGCAGATGGGGGGACGAGCAGTACTTC. Protein sequence: CASRWGDEQYF.

The chain employs TRBV19 and TRBJ2-7; 7 nucleotides match TRBD2. After removal of 5 bases from V and 3 bases from J, the junction contained 7 bases not matched to a gene. CDR3 length: 14 amino acids. Germline V gives CDR1 LNHDA, CDR2 SQIVND (reference sequence). The CDR3 loop reads CASSPRTGGYEQYF. The CDR3 DNA reads as TGTGCCAGTAGTCCCCGGACGGGGGGCTACGAGCAGTACTTC.

V and J are TRBV12-5 and TRBJ1-1, with no clear D. This CDR3 spans 11 amino acids. V dropped 8 bases and J dropped 5 bases, with 9 bases sitting between them. The germline V gene encodes CDR1 LGHNT and CDR2 FRNRAP. The chain's CDR3 is CASSTGTEAFF. In nucleotides, the CDR3 is TGTGCTAGTAGCACGGGGACTGAAGCTTTCTTT.

The chain is built from TRBV7-9 and TRBJ1-6; D is unclear. This CDR3 spans 16 amino acids. Trimming left V 1 base short and J 4 bases short, with 11 bases between. Germline V gene data show CDR1 as SEHNR and CDR2 as FQNEAQ (reference sequence). The CDR3 sequence: CASSLDGRGYNSPLHF. CDR3 DNA sequence: TGTGCCAGCAGCTTAGATGGACGGGGATATAATTCACCCCTCCACTTT.

This chain connects TRBV3-1 (or the pseudogene TRBV3-2) to TRBJ1-4; maybe TRBD1 (6 bases). Trimming stripped 4 bases from V and 7 bases from J, with 16 bases between. There are 15 residues in the CDR3. Germline CDR1 LGHDT, CDR2 YNNKEL (reference sequence). The CDR3 is CASSPGGDTAEKLFF. The CDR3 nucleotides read TGTGCCAGCAGCCCGGGGGGGGACACGGCTGAAAAACTGTTTTTT.

The rearrangement uses TRBV7-8 and TRBJ2-5; 7 bases map to TRBD1. V lost 4 bases to trimming and J lost 5 bases; unmatched junction nucleotides: 7. The germline CDR1 and CDR2 sequences are SGHVS and FQNEAQ. CDR3 length: 14 amino acids. CDR3 amino acids: CASSSTGVEETQYF. CDR3 in DNA: TGTGCCAGCAGCTCCACAGGGGTTGAGGAGACCCAGTACTTC.

This rearrangement joins TRBV7-9 to TRBJ2-7, with 10 bases that match TRBD1. Losses at the gene ends were 3 bases for V and 7 bases for J; bases not matched to a gene: 9. The CDR3 consists of 15 residues. Germline loops: CDR1 SEHNR, CDR2 FQNEAQ (reference sequence). The CDR3 spells CASSFSGTGVAEQYF. In nucleotides, the CDR3 is TGTGCCAGCAGCTTCTCCGGGACAGGGGTTGCGGAGCAGTACTTC.

The CDR3 spells CASSGDRDSYEQYF. The CDR3 nucleotides read TGTGCCAGCAGTGGAGACAGGGACTCCTACGAGCAGTACTTC. The chain joins TRBV2 to TRBJ2-7; 7 nucleotides line up with TRBD1. Germline assignment: CDR1 SNHLY and CDR2 FYNNEI. Losses at the gene ends were 4 bases for V and 0 bases for J; bases not matched to a gene: 3. CDR3 size: 14 residues.

The chain joins TRBV6-6 to TRBJ1-6; 8 bases align to TRBD1. J lost 8 bases, V lost 6 bases, and 9 bases had no gene match. CDR3 length: 15 residues. From germline, CDR1 is MNHNY and CDR2 SVGAGI (reference sequence). DNA for the CDR3: TGTGCCAGCAGACAGGACAGGGCCGGTTATTCACCCCTCCACTTT. Protein sequence: CASRQDRAGYSPLHF.

This rearrangement joins TRBV13 to TRBJ1-4, with D perhaps matching TRBD1 (6 bases). Germline CDR1 reads PRHDT; CDR2 reads FYEKMQ (reference sequence). This CDR3 contains 16 residues. V lost 5 bases to trimming and J lost 3 bases, with 16 bases between them. The CDR3 here is CASSARGGRANEKLFF. The DNA of the CDR3 is TGTGCCAGCAGCGCCCGCGGGGGGCGGGCTAATGAAAAACTGTTTTTT.